The present T cell receptor beta chain was sequenced within a study of T cell changes during pregnancy in multiple sclerosis (dated by TCRdb to the late 2010s). Context from the whole study: The study looked at changes in the T cell repertoire across pregnancy in women with multiple sclerosis.

About this clone itself: The target of this receptor is not known. Base-call qualities are not available, and no considerably larger clone is one nucleotide away.

Libraries came from the immunoSEQ multiplex PCR assay. The source is immuneACCESS, and TCRdb retained only in-frame sequences with V and J called. Part of the clones is not carried over; for the studies checked, unresolved V genes explain less than half of this, and the remainder is unexplained. This sample comprises some 70,000 clones, roughly 92% of them detected only once. The ten top clones hold approximately 2.8% of the sample. From the cysteine up to the phenylalanine, the CDR3 has a length of 16 residues. The CDR3 DNA has 48 bases and is translated from base 1. In the germline V gene, CDR1 corresponds to LGHNA and CDR2 to YSLEER. Relative to germline, V is missing 0 bases and J is missing 2 bases, with 7 bases of the junction outside any gene match.

The clonotype comes from a female donor in good health, enrolled as a control in a pregnancy study. The chain is encoded by TRBV4-3 joined to TRBJ2-7, with 7 junctional bases fitting TRBD1. The specimen was CD8+ T cells from peripheral blood mononuclear cells, collected in the third trimester of pregnancy. CDR3 protein: CASSQDRGTATYEQYF. The nucleotide sequence is given as TGCGCCAGCAGCCAAGATCGTGGGACAGCGACCTACGAGCAGTACTTC.